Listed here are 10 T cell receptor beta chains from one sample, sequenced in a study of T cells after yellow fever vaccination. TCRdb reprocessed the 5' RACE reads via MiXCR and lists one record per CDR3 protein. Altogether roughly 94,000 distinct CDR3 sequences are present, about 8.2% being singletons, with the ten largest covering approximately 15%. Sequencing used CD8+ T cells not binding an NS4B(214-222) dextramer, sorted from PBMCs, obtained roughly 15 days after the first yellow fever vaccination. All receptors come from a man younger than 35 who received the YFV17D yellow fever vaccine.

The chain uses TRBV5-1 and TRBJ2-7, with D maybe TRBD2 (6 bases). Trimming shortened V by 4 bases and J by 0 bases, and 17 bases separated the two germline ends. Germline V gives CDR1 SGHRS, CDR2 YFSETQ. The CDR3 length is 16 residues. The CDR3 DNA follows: TGCGCCAGCAGCCTGAGAATCGGGGGTTCCTCCTACGAGCAGTACTTC. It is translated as CASSLRIGGSSYEQYF.

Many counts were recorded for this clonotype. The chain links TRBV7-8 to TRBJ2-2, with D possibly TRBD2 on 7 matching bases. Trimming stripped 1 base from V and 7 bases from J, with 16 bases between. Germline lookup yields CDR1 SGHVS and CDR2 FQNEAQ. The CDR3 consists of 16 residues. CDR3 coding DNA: TGTGCCAGCAGCTTAGAGGGTCCCGGGGGGCGCGGGGAGCTGTTTTTT. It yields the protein CASSLEGPGGRGELFF.

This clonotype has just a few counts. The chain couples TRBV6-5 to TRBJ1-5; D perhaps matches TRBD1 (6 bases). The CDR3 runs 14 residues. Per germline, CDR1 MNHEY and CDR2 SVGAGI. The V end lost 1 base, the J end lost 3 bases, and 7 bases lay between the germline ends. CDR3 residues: CASSYWGPNQPQHF. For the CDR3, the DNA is TGTGCCAGCAGTTACTGGGGGCCCAATCAGCCCCAGCATTTT.

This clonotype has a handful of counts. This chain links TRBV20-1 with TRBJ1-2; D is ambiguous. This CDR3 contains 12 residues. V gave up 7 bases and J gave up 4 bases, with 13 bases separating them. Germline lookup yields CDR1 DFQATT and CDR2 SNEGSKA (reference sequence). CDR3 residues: CSVPGGGYGYTF. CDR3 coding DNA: TGCAGTGTCCCGGGCGGTGGCTATGGCTACACCTTC.

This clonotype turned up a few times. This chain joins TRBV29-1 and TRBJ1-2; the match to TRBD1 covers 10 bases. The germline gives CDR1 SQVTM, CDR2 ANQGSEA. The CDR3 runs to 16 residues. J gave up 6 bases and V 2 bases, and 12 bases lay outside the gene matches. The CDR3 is CSVEPKPGQGLHGYTF. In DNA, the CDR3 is TGCAGCGTTGAACCCAAGCCGGGACAGGGGCTTCATGGCTACACCTTC.

The chain's CDR3 is CSARGGLAGGGWQFF. The CDR3, as DNA: TGCAGTGCTAGAGGAGGACTAGCGGGGGGGGGATGGCAGTTCTTC. This rearrangement joins TRBV20-1 to TRBJ2-1, with 15 bases matching TRBD2. V trimming: 1 base; J trimming: 12 bases; junction bases outside the gene matches: 7. CDR1 DFQATT and CDR2 SNEGSKA come from the germline V gene (reference sequence). This CDR3 is 15 amino acids long.

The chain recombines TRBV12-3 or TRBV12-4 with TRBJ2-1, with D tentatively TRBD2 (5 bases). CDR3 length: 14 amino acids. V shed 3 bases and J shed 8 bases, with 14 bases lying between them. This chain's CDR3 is CASSFGTRQDEQFF. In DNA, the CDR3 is TGTGCCAGCAGTTTCGGTACTAGACAAGATGAGCAGTTCTTC.

Here the CDR3 reads CASSPTATGSYEQYF. In DNA form, the CDR3 reads TGTGCCAGCAGCCCAACCGCGACAGGGTCCTACGAGCAGTACTTC. The J gene is TRBJ2-7, the V gene TRBV19, with 7 bases aligning to TRBD1. The CDR3 loop spans 15 amino acids. Germline CDR1 is LNHDA and CDR2 is SQIVND (reference sequence). Trimming removed 9 bases from V and 1 base from J; junction bases left unmatched: 12.

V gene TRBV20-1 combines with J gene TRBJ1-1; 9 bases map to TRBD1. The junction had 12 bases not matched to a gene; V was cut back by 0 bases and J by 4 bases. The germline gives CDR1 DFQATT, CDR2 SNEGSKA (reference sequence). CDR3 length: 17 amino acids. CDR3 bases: TGCAGTGCTAGAGATTACAAAACAGGGGGCGAGGGCACTGAAGCTTTCTTT. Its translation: CSARDYKTGGEGTEAFF.

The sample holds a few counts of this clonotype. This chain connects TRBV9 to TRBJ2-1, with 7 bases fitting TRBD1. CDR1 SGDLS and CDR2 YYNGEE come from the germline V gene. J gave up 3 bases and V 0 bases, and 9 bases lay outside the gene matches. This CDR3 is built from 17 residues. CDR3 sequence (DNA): TGTGCCAGCAGCGTAGCAGGGGCCGGGACAGACTACAATGAGCAGTTCTTC. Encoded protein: CASSVAGAGTDYNEQFF. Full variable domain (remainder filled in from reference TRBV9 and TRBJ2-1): DSGVTQTPKHLITATGQRVTLRCSPRSGDLSVYWYQQSLDQGLQFLIQYYNGEERAKGNILERFSAQQFPDLHSELNLSSLELGDSALYFCASSVAGAGTDYNEQFFGPGTRLTVL.